The clone carrying this TCR beta chain appeared a few times. The antigen is undetermined. The same CDR3 is also encoded by other DNA sequences in this sample. This CDR3 contains 13 residues. Germline values: CDR1 GTSNPN, CDR2 SVGIG (reference sequence). V was shortened by 1 base and J by 0 bases, with 4 bases between the two germline ends. Here immunoSEQ multiplex PCR was the method, and the copy in TCRdb shows in-frame clones only, minus some. The table shows about 2.3 million clones, with 85% to 95% occurring only once. This sample is part of a study of shared clonotypes between healthy human individuals. Study outcomes and limitations: A small donor pool kept down the genetic and exposure-history diversity that was represented. Several donors shared around 5.1% of their naive CD4 clonotypes. Rarefaction revealed incomplete sorted-subset sequencing despite large depth.

CD4+ cells underwent separation, giving CD45RA+ naive and CD45RA-negative memory subsets. The source material was naive CD4+ T cells from PBMCs. Noted subset: CD45RA+ positively selected. The TCR sequence derives from a man aged 18-30 years in good health. Some clones in this sample may be carry-over from other donors' samples. V gene TRBV30 combines with J gene TRBJ1-5; D not certain. Here the CDR3 DNA reads TGTGCCTGGAGTGAAGATAGCAATCAGCCCCAGCATTTT. Translating it yields CAWSEDSNQPQHF.